This T cell receptor (beta chain) emerged from a study of post-analysis software for immune sequencing data. Study at large: Recorded disease courses covered relapsing-remitting, secondary progressive and progressive-relapsing multiple sclerosis. Some patients had no subtype annotation. Study conclusions and caveats: Pronounced co-clustering by F measure was evident among identically batched samples. Significantly lower normalized Chao1 diversity was found in patients with multiple sclerosis relative to controls. Relative to controls, patients had five TRBV segments at higher frequency, with TRBV5-6, TRBV5-1 and TRBV20-1 among these.

This clonotype was picked up a small number of times. Antigen unknown. The CDR3 has 12 amino acids. Germline V lookup: CDR1 DFQATT, CDR2 SNEGSKA (reference sequence). V lost 3 bases, J lost 7 bases, and 5 bases stayed unmatched. cDNA libraries for TCR beta contained unique molecular identifiers. A population of roughly 0.85 to 10 million T cells gave rise to roughly 0.5 million cDNA molecules. In TCRdb, the PCR reads were re-called with MiXCR into one record per CDR3 protein. The sample shows hundreds of thousands of distinct CDR3 sequences, over 30% of them seen only once. Sequenced: blood. The chain couples TRBV20-1 to TRBJ2-7; TRBD2 aligns across 8 bases. The sequence came from a girl aged 2 to 10 with multiple sclerosis. Written as DNA, the CDR3 is TGCAGTGCTAGCGGGGGGGCGAGGGAGCAGTACTTC. This gives the protein CSASGGAREQYF.